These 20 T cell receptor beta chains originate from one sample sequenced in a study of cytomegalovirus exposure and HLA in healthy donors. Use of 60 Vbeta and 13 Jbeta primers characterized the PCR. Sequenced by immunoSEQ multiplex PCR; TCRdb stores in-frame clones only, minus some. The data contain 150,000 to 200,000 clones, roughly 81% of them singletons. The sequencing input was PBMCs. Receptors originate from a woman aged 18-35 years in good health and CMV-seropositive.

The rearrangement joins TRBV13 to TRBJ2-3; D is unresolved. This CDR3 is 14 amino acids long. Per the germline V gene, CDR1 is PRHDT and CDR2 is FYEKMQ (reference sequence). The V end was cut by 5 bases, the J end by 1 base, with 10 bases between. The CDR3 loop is CASSGPLGTDTQYF. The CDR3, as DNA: TGTGCCAGCAGCGGGCCACTCGGCACAGATACGCAGTATTTT. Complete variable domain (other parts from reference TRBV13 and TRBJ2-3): AAGVIQSPRHLIKEKRETATLKCYPIPRHDTVYWYQQGPGQDPQFLISFYEKMQSDKGSIPDRFSAQQFSDYHSELNMSSLELGDSALYFCASSGPLGTDTQYFGPGTRLTVL.

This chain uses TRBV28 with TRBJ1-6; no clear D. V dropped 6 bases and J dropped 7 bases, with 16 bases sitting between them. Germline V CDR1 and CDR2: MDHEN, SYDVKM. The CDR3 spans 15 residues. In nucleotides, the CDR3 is TGTGCCAGCAGACTCGTGTTGGAGACCAATTCACCCCTCCACTTT. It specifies CASRLVLETNSPLHF.

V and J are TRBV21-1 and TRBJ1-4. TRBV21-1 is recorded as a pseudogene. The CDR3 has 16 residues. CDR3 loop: CASSQWGGPRDEKLFF. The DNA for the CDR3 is TGTGCCAGCAGCCAATGGGGGGGGCCCCGGGATGAAAAACTGTTTTTT.

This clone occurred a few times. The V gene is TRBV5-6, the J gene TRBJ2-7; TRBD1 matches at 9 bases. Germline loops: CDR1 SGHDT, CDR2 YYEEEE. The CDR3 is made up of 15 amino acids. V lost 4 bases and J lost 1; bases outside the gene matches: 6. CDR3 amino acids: CASSHTGTGSYEQYF. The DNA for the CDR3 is TGTGCCAGCAGCCATACCGGGACAGGGTCCTACGAGCAGTACTTC.

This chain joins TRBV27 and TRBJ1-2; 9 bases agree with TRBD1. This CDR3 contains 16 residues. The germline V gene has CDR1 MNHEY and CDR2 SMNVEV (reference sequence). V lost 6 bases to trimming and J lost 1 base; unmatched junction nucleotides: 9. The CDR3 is CASSRDRGGVNYGYTF. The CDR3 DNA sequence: TGTGCCAGCAGCAGAGACAGGGGGGGTGTTAACTATGGCTACACCTTC.

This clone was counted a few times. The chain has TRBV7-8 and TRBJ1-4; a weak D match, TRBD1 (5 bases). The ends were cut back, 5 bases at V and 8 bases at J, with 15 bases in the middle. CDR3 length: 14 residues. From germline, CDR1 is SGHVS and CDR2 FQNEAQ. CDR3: CASSQRGRGEKLFF. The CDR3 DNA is TGTGCCAGCAGCCAGCGGGGTCGGGGGGAAAAACTGTTTTTT.

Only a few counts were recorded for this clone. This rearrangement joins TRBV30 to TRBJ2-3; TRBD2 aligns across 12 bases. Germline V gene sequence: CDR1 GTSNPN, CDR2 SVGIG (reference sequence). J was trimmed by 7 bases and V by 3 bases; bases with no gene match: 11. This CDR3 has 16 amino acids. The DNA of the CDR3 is TGTGCCTGGAGCCCCTTTCTAGCGGGGGGGGCAAATACGCAGTATTTT. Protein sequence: CAWSPFLAGGANTQYF.

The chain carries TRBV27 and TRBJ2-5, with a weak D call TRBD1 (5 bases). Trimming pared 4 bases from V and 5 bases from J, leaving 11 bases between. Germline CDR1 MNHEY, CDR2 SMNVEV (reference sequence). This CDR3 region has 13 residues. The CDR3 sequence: CASSSRVWETQYF. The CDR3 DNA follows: TGTGCCAGCAGTTCCAGGGTTTGGGAGACCCAGTACTTC.

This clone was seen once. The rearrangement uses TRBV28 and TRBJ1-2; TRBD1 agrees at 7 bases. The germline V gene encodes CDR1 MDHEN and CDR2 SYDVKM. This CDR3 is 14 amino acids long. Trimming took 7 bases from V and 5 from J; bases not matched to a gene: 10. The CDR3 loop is CASTSDTQGYGYTF. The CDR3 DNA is TGTGCCAGCACCTCGGACACACAGGGGTATGGCTACACCTTC.

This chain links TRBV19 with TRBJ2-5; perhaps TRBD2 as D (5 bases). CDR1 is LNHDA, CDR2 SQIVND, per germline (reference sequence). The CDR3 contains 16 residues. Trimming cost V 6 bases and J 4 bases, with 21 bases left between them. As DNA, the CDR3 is TGTGCCAGTAGCTTGAATACTAGGAGAGGAGGAGAGACCCAGTACTTC. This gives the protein CASSLNTRRGGETQYF.

The DNA for the CDR3 is TGTGCCAGCAGCTCCTCCCGACAATCCTACGAGCAGTACTTC. Translated: CASSSSRQSYEQYF. The chain is built from TRBV5-5 and TRBJ2-7; D gene unclear. Germline values: CDR1 SGHKS, CDR2 YYEKEE (reference sequence). The CDR3 runs 14 residues. V was pared by 3 bases and J by 1 base, with 11 bases between.

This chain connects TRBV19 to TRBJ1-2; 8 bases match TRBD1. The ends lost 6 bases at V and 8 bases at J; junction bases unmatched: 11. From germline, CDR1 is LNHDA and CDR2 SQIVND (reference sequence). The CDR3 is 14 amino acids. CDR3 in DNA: TGTGCCAGTAGGGAAACCAGGGGGCGCGGAGGCTACACCTTC. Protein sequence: CASRETRGRGGYTF.

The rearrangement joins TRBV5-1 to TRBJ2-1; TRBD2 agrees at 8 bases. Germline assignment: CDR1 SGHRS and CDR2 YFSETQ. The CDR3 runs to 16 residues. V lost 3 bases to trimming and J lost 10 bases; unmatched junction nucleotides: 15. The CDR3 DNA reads TGCGCCAGCAGCTGGCCGGGACTAGAGGGCAATGTAGAGCAGTTCTTC. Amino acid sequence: CASSWPGLEGNVEQFF.

CDR3 nucleotide sequence: TGCGCCAGCAGCCAAGATCTGAACAGAGCCAATCAGCCCCAGCATTTT. Translating it yields CASSQDLNRANQPQHF. This sequence joins TRBV4-1 and TRBJ1-5; D remains unclear. V was cut by 0 bases and J by 3 bases, with 12 bases left in between. The length of the CDR3 is 16 residues. The V gene's germline CDR1 is MGHRA and CDR2 YSYEKL.

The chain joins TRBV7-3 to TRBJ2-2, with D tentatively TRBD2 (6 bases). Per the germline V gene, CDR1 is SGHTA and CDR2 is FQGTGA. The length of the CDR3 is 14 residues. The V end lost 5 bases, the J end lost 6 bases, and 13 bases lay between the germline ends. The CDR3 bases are TGTGCCAGCAGCGTCGGGGACTTTTCCGGGGAGCTGTTTTTT. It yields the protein CASSVGDFSGELFF.

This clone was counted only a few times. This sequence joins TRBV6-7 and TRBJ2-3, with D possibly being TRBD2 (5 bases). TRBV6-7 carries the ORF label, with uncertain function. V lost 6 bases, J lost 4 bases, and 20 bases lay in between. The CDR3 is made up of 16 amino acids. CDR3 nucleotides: TGTGCCAGCAGCTGCCGGACTCCCTTCGGCCCAGATACGCAGTATTTT. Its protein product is CASSCRTPFGPDTQYF.

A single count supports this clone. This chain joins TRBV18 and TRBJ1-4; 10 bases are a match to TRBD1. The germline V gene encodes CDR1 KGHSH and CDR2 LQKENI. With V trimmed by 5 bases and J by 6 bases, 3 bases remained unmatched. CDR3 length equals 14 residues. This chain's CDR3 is CASSSGTGDEKLFF. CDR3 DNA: TGTGCCAGCTCATCCGGGACAGGGGATGAAAAACTGTTTTTT. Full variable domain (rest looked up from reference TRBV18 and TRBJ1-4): NAGVMQNPRHLVRRRGQEARLRCSPMKGHSHVYWYRQLPEEGLKFMVYLQKENIIDESGMPKERFSAEFPKEGPSILRIQQVVRGDSAAYFCASSSGTGDEKLFFGSGTQLSVL.

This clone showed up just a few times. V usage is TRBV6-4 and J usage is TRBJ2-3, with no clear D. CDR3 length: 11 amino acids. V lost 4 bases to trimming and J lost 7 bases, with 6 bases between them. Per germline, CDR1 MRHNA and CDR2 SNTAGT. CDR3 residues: CASSVDNTQYF. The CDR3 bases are TGTGCCAGCAGTGTAGACAATACGCAGTATTTT.

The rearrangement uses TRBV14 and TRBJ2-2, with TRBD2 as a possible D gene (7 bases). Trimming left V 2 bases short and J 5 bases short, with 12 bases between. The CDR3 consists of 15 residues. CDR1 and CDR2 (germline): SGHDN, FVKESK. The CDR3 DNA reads TGTGCCAGCAGCCAAAGGGGGGGACGGACCGGGGAGCTGTTTTTT. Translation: CASSQRGGRTGELFF.

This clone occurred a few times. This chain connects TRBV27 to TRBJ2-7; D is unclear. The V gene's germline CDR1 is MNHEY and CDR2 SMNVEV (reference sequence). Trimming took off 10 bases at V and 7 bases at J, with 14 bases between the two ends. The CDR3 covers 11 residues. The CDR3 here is CATQELGEQYF. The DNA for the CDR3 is TGTGCCACCCAGGAACTTGGGGAGCAGTACTTC.